Below are 22 T cell receptor beta chains sequenced from a single sample in a study of cytomegalovirus exposure and HLA in healthy donors. The PCR used 60 Vbeta and 13 Jbeta primers. Assay: immunoSEQ multiplex PCR; the TCRdb copy retains only in-frame clones and omits some. Here the sample spans 150,000 to 200,000 clones, less than 85% being singletons. Sequencing was carried out using PBMCs. The receptor source for this set is a young man in good health and CMV-seronegative.

This chain uses TRBV11-2 with TRBJ2-4; a possible D gene is TRBD1 (6 bases). In germline, CDR1 is SGHAT, CDR2 FQNNGV. V gave up 1 base and J gave up 3 bases, with 10 bases separating them. The CDR3 is made up of 15 amino acids. CDR3 nucleotides: TGTGCCAGCAGCTTAGGGTGGGACATCAAAAACATTCAGTACTTC. It codes for CASSLGWDIKNIQYF.

V is TRBV9 and J is TRBJ2-2; TRBD2 might be the D (5 bases). V dropped 2 bases and J dropped 5 bases, with 7 bases sitting between them. The germline V gene has CDR1 SGDLS and CDR2 YYNGEE. The length of the CDR3 is 13 residues. CDR3: CASSVEVTGELFF. CDR3 nucleotides: TGTGCCAGCAGCGTGGAGGTAACCGGGGAGCTGTTTTTT.

The chain employs TRBV9 and TRBJ2-1; no clear D gene. Germline assignment: CDR1 SGDLS and CDR2 YYNGEE. The CDR3 totals 18 residues. Trimming took 3 bases from V and 7 from J, leaving 26 bases between them. CDR3 loop: CASSATRGGARLDNEQFF. The CDR3 coding sequence is TGTGCCAGCAGCGCCACTCGAGGTGGAGCAAGGTTAGATAATGAGCAGTTCTTC.

The V call is TRBV19, the J call TRBJ2-7; tentative D call: TRBD1 (7 bases). Trimming stripped 5 bases from V and 2 bases from J, with 19 bases between. Germline V gene data show CDR1 as LNHDA and CDR2 as SQIVND (reference sequence). This CDR3 has 16 residues. The CDR3, as DNA: TGTGCCAGTAGTCCCCTTCCACAGGGGAGGACCTACGAGCAGTACTTC. Protein sequence: CASSPLPQGRTYEQYF.

The chain carries TRBV7-9 and TRBJ2-1; D not certain. Germline CDR1 SEHNR, CDR2 FQNEAQ (reference sequence). The CDR3 is 18 amino acids. V lost 2 bases, J lost 3 bases, and 20 bases lay in between. The CDR3 reads CASSLHGGTYPVYNEQFF. The CDR3 DNA sequence: TGTGCCAGCAGCTTACACGGCGGAACTTATCCGGTCTACAATGAGCAGTTCTTC.

This clone was detected once. The V and J genes are TRBV28 and TRBJ2-1; perhaps TRBD1 as D (6 bases). V lost 3 bases to trimming and J lost 6 bases, with 12 bases between them. The CDR3 sequence is 14 residues long. Germline V gives CDR1 MDHEN, CDR2 SYDVKM. CDR3 nucleotides: TGTGCCAGCAGTTTCGTTGTGACAGGCAATGAGCAGTTCTTC. Translated: CASSFVVTGNEQFF.

This clone occurred once. V usage is TRBV7-8 and J usage is TRBJ2-1; 9 positions match TRBD2. V trimming: 0 bases; J trimming: 2 bases; junction bases outside the gene matches: 11. CDR3 length equals 19 residues. Germline CDR1 reads SGHVS; CDR2 reads FQNEAQ. The CDR3 is CASSLARSSSGAPYNEQFF. In DNA form, the CDR3 reads TGTGCCAGCAGCTTAGCCCGGAGTTCTAGCGGGGCGCCCTACAATGAGCAGTTCTTC.

The chain has TRBV6-4 and TRBJ1-2; D is uncertain. Germline V gives CDR1 MRHNA, CDR2 SNTAGT. V dropped 3 bases and J dropped 5 bases, with 4 bases sitting between them. This CDR3 has 11 amino acids. Here the CDR3 reads CASSDSYGYTF. CDR3 nucleotide sequence: TGTGCCAGCAGTGATTCGTATGGCTACACCTTC.

This rearrangement joins TRBV5-4 to TRBJ1-2; D unresolved. Germline V CDR1 and CDR2: SGHNT, YYREEE (reference sequence). The CDR3 sequence is 16 residues long. The germline V and J ends were trimmed by 0 bases and 7 bases, with 19 bases remaining between them. The CDR3 region is CASSLVLGQPPFGYTF. Here the CDR3 DNA reads TGTGCCAGCAGCTTGGTGTTGGGCCAACCACCTTTTGGCTACACCTTC.

The chain combines TRBV28 with TRBJ1-2, with a weak D call TRBD1 (5 bases). The V gene's germline CDR1 is MDHEN and CDR2 SYDVKM. Trimming took off 7 bases at V and 4 bases at J, with 13 bases between the two ends. This CDR3 region has 13 residues. CDR3 sequence reads: CASTGGVSYGYTF. CDR3 bases: TGTGCCAGCACGGGGGGTGTGAGCTATGGCTACACCTTC.

The chain joins TRBV18 to TRBJ1-2; 7 positions agree with TRBD1. Germline values: CDR1 KGHSH, CDR2 LQKENI. V shed 1 base and J 3 bases; nucleotides not matched to a gene: 2. CDR3 length: 14 amino acids. In nucleotides, the CDR3 is TGTGCCAGCTCACCACGCGACAGGGACTATGGCTACACCTTC. Encoded protein: CASSPRDRDYGYTF.

This clone was detected only once. This chain uses TRBV4-1 with TRBJ2-1, with 8 bases that match TRBD2. Losses at the gene ends were 7 bases for V and 8 bases for J; bases not matched to a gene: 19. The CDR3 totals 17 residues. CDR1 and CDR2 (germline): MGHRA, YSYEKL. CDR3 protein: CASTPTKPGLVTDEQFF. The CDR3 coding sequence is TGCGCCAGCACCCCAACTAAGCCGGGACTAGTTACCGATGAGCAGTTCTTC.

This chain links TRBV27 with TRBJ2-7; 9 bases agree with TRBD1. CDR1 is MNHEY and CDR2 is SMNVEV in the germline V gene (reference sequence). V was pared by 7 bases and J by 5 bases, with 6 bases of the junction left unmatched. The CDR3 sequence is 13 residues long. The CDR3 coding sequence is TGTGCCAGCAAGGGGACAGGGCGAAACGAGCAGTACTTC. It yields the protein CASKGTGRNEQYF.

The chain recombines TRBV7-3 with TRBJ2-3; the match to TRBD2 covers 8 bases. Per the germline V gene, CDR1 is SGHTA and CDR2 is FQGTGA. The CDR3 has 18 amino acids. Trimming took 0 bases from V and 2 from J; bases not matched to a gene: 10. CDR3 sequence reads: CASSLTGGWGLDTDTQYF. CDR3 sequence (DNA): TGTGCCAGCAGCTTAACGGGGGGATGGGGACTAGACACAGATACGCAGTATTTT.

The chain links TRBV9 to TRBJ2-1, with TRBD2 matching 10 bases. The CDR3 runs 18 residues. The germline CDR1 and CDR2 sequences are SGDLS and YYNGEE. The V gene end was trimmed by 0 bases and the J gene end by 10 bases; junction bases not matched to a gene: 16. The CDR3 coding sequence is TGTGCCAGCAGCGTAGAGGGTAACGGACTAGCGGCCCTCTCGGAGCAGTTCTTC. The encoded protein is CASSVEGNGLAALSEQFF. Looking up the rest from reference TRBV9 and TRBJ2-1 gives the full variable domain: DSGVTQTPKHLITATGQRVTLRCSPRSGDLSVYWYQQSLDQGLQFLIQYYNGEERAKGNILERFSAQQFPDLHSELNLSSLELGDSALYFCASSVEGNGLAALSEQFFGPGTRLTVL.

The chain carries TRBV30 and TRBJ2-3, with D tentatively TRBD1 (6 bases). Germline lookup yields CDR1 GTSNPN and CDR2 SVGIG (reference sequence). V dropped 2 bases and J dropped 1 base, with 13 bases sitting between them. The CDR3 runs 15 residues. The CDR3: CAWSLTGFRTDTQYF. Written as DNA, the CDR3 is TGTGCCTGGAGTCTCACAGGGTTTCGCACAGATACGCAGTATTTT.

The chain carries TRBV28 and TRBJ1-2; TRBD1 matches 9 bases. The CDR3 is made up of 14 amino acids. V lost 2 bases, J lost 8 bases, and 6 bases stayed unmatched. CDR1 and CDR2 from the germline V gene are MDHEN and SYDVKM. In DNA, the CDR3 is TGTGCCAGCAGTTTAGGACAGGGGATTTCAGGCTACACCTTC. Translated, it gives CASSLGQGISGYTF.

This CDR3 reads CASSVEAISTDTQYF. CDR3 coding DNA: TGTGCCAGCAGCGTAGAAGCGATTAGCACAGATACGCAGTATTTT. The V gene is TRBV9, the J gene TRBJ2-3; D is unclear. This CDR3 region has 15 residues. The germline gives CDR1 SGDLS, CDR2 YYNGEE. V was cut by 0 bases and J by 0 bases, with 8 bases left in between.

The V call is TRBV2, the J call TRBJ2-5; 11 bases fit TRBD1. This CDR3 contains 18 residues. The V segment lost 3 bases and the J segment 0 bases; nucleotides outside the gene matches: 9. Looked up from germline, CDR1 is SNHLY and CDR2 is FYNNEI. The CDR3 region is CASSEVDRGPQYQETQYF. CDR3 coding DNA: TGTGCCAGCAGTGAGGTGGACAGGGGGCCACAGTACCAAGAGACCCAGTACTTC.

This chain uses TRBV18 with TRBJ1-4; no definite D call. V lost 3 bases and J 0 bases, leaving 8 bases between the germline ends. Germline lookup yields CDR1 KGHSH and CDR2 LQKENI. The CDR3 runs to 15 residues. The CDR3 region is CASSPPSSTNEKLFF. The CDR3 nucleotides read TGTGCCAGCTCACCCCCGTCGTCAACTAATGAAAAACTGTTTTTT.

The V and J genes are TRBV6-6 and TRBJ2-2; TRBD2 is a possible D gene (6 bases). The germline gives CDR1 MNHNY, CDR2 SVGAGI (reference sequence). This CDR3 is built from 15 residues. Between the trimmed V and J ends, which lost 1 base and 7 bases, there was a span of 13 bases. The CDR3 coding sequence is TGTGCCAGCAGTTACTTTGGCGGGGTCGACGGGGAGCTGTTTTTT. Protein product: CASSYFGGVDGELFF.

The rearrangement joins TRBV10-3 to TRBJ2-7; TRBD1 matches 11 bases. The germline gives CDR1 ENHRY, CDR2 SYGVKD. The CDR3 sequence is 14 residues long. V lost 6 bases, J lost 4 bases, and 5 bases stayed unmatched. The CDR3: CAIRPGTGGYEQYF. CDR3 in DNA: TGTGCCATCAGGCCCGGGACAGGGGGGTACGAGCAGTACTTC.